The entry below describes one T cell receptor beta chain. Repertoires were generated with immunoSEQ multiplex PCR, while TCRdb's copy carries only in-frame clones and drops some. The data show approximately 250,000 clones, about 88% seen once. This entry is derived from a study of blood T cell repertoires in COVID-19. Turning to the study itself: PBMCs, B-cell-depleted T cells, or T cells provided the cDNA or gDNA that made up the material.

The trim removed 4 bases at V and 4 bases at J, leaving 8 bases unmatched. The CDR3 covers 16 residues. CDR1 and CDR2 (germline): LGHNA, YSLEER. Specimen: peripheral blood. The chain is built from TRBV4-3 and TRBJ2-4; 9 bases are a match to TRBD2. The receptor comes from a man aged 35 to 55 with acute or convalescent COVID-19. This chain's CDR3 is CASSRDIAGVKNIQYF. The CDR3 DNA is TGCGCCAGCAGCCGCGACATAGCGGGGGTTAAAAACATTCAGTACTTC.